This T cell receptor beta chain was found in a study of T cells in Graves' hyperthyroidism and ophthalmopathy. This clonotype was counted between two and nine times. What was amplified from RNA transcripts were TCR beta CDR3 regions. The primer set for the first-round RT-PCR of the TCR CDR3 was HTBI. TCRdb reprocessed the multiplex PCR reads with MiXCR, giving one entry per CDR3 protein. The sample consists of around 290,000 distinct CDR3 sequences, roughly 14% of them appearing once. After removal of 3 bases from V and 3 bases from J, the junction contained 7 bases not matched to a gene. This CDR3 contains 16 residues. Germline values: CDR1 LGHNA, CDR2 YSLEER.

This TCR came from a woman under 40 with Graves' hyperthyroidism that later progressed to Graves' ophthalmopathy. The V and J genes are TRBV4-3 and TRBJ2-1, with 8 positions matching TRBD2. Sequenced material: blood. In nucleotides, the CDR3 is TGCGCCAGCAGCCACATGGGCGGGGGGAGCTACAATGAGCAGTTCTTC. Its protein product is CASSHMGGGSYNEQFF.